This TCR beta chain was sequenced during a study of blood T cell repertoires in COVID-19. About the research overall: Samples of COVID-19 (acute and convalescent) were obtained from the United States, Italy and Spain. The analysed material was cDNA or gDNA that came from T cells, B-cell-depleted T cells, or PBMCs.

The authors' processing: Amplification of reference gene primers was used by the study to estimate nucleated cell counts. The table came from immunoSEQ multiplex PCR; TCRdb's copy has only in-frame clones and leaves some out. D and trimming were read from the DNA, whereas the V and J calls and clone size are those reported in that table. The sample lists about 140,000 clones, approximately 89% occurring once. Germline CDR1 MDHEN, CDR2 SYDVKM. The CDR3 runs to 15 residues. V lost 5 bases and J lost 7, with 18 bases in between. Specimen: peripheral blood. V gene TRBV28 combines with J gene TRBJ2-1, with D maybe TRBD1 (6 bases). This TCR was recovered from a man aged 55-75 years with active or convalescent COVID-19. The CDR3 sequence is CASSEATGNTNEQFF. In nucleotides, the CDR3 is TGTGCCAGCAGTGAAGCGACAGGTAACACAAATGAGCAGTTCTTC.